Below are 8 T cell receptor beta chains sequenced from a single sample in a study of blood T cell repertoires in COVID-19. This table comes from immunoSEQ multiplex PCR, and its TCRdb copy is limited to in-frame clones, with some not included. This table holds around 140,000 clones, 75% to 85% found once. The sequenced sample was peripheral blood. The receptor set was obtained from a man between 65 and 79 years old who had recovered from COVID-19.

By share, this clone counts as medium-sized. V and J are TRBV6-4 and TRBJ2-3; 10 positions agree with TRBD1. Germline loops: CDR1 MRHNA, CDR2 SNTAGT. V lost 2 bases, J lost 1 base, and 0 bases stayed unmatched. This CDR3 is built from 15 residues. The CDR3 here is CASSDGTGGTDTQYF. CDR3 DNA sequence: TGTGCCAGCAGTGACGGGACAGGGGGCACAGATACGCAGTATTTT.

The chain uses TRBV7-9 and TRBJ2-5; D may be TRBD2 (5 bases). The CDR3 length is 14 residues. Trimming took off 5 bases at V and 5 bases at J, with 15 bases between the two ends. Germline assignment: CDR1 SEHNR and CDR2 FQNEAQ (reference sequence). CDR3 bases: TGTGCCAGCAGCAACTCTGGACTCGCGGAGACCCAGTACTTC. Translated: CASSNSGLAETQYF.

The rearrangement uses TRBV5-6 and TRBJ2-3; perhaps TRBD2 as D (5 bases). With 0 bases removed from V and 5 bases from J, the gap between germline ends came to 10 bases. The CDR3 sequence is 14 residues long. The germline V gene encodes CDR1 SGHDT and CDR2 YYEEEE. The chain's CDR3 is CASSLVPGEDTQYF. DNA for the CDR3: TGTGCCAGCAGCTTGGTACCCGGGGAAGATACGCAGTATTTT.

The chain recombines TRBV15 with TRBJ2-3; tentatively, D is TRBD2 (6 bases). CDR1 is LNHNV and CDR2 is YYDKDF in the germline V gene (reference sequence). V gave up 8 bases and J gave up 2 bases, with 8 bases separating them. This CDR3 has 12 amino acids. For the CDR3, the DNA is TGTGCCACCCGGGAGACCACAGATACGCAGTATTTT. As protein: CATRETTDTQYF.

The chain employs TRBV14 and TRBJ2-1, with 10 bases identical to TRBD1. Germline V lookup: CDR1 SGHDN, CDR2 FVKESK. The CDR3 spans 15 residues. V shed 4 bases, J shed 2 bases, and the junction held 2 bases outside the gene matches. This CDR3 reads CASSLGQGAYNEQFF. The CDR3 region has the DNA TGTGCCAGCAGCCTAGGACAGGGGGCCTACAATGAGCAGTTCTTC.

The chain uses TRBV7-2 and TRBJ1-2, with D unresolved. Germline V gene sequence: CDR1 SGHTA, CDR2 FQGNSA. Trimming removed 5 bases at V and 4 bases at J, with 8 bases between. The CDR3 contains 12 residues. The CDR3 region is CASSGSVYGYTF. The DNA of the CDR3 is TGTGCCAGCAGCGGCAGCGTCTATGGCTACACCTTC.

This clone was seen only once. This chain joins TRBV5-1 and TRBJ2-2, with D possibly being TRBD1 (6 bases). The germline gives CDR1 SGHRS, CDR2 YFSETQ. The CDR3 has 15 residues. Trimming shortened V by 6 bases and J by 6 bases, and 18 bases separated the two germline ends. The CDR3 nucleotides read TGCGCCAGCACTTACAGGGCGCTCCCCTCCGGGGAGCTGTTTTTT. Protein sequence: CASTYRALPSGELFF.

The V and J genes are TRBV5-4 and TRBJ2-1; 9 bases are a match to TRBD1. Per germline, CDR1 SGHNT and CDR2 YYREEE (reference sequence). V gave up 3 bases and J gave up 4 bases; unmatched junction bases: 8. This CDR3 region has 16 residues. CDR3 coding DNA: TGTGCCAGCAGCTCGGGACAGGGACTCAGGTACAATGAGCAGTTCTTC. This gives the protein CASSSGQGLRYNEQFF.